This TCR beta chain was recorded in a study of blood T cells in healthy people across ages. General study results and limits: PBMCs that were unsorted prevented a conclusive naive versus antigen-experienced comparison.

This clonotype has at least ten counts. Its antigen remains unidentified. The CDR3 has 14 residues. In germline, CDR1 is SGHRS, CDR2 YFSETQ. J lost 0 bases, V lost 2 bases, and 1 base had no gene match. Primers used in a second PCR of about 7 to 12 cycles were a sample-barcoded 5' primer and a J-beta primer mix. TCRdb reprocessed the 5' RACE reads with MiXCR, giving one entry per CDR3 protein. The data hold about 570,000 distinct CDR3 sequences, with about 26% observed a single time. The clonotype was recovered from a woman in her 70s in good health. The specimen sequenced was blood. V is TRBV5-1 and J is TRBJ2-5; 7 bases match TRBD1. CDR3 in amino acids: CASSFRGNQETQYF. CDR3 nucleotides: TGCGCCAGCAGCTTCAGGGGGAACCAAGAGACCCAGTACTTC.